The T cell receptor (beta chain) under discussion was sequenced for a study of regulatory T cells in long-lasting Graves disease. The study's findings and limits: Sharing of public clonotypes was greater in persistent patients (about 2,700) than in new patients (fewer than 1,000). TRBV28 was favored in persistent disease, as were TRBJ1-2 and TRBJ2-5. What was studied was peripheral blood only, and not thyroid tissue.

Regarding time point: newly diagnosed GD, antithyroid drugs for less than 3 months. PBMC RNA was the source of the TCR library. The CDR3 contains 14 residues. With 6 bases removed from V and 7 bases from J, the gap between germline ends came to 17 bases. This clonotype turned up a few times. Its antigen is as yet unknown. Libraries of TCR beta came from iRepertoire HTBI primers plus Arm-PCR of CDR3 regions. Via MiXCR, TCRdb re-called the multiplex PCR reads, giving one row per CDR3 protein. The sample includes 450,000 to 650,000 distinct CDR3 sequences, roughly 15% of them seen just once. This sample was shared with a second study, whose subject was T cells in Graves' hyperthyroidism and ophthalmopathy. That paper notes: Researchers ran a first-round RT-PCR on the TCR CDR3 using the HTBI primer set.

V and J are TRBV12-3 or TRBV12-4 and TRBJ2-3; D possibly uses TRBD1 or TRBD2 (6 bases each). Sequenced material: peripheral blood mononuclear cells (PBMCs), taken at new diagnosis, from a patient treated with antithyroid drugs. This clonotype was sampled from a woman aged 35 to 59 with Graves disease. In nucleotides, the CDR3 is TGTGCCAGCAGCCTTTTAGGGGGGCCAAATACGCAGTATTTT. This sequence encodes CASSLLGGPNTQYF.